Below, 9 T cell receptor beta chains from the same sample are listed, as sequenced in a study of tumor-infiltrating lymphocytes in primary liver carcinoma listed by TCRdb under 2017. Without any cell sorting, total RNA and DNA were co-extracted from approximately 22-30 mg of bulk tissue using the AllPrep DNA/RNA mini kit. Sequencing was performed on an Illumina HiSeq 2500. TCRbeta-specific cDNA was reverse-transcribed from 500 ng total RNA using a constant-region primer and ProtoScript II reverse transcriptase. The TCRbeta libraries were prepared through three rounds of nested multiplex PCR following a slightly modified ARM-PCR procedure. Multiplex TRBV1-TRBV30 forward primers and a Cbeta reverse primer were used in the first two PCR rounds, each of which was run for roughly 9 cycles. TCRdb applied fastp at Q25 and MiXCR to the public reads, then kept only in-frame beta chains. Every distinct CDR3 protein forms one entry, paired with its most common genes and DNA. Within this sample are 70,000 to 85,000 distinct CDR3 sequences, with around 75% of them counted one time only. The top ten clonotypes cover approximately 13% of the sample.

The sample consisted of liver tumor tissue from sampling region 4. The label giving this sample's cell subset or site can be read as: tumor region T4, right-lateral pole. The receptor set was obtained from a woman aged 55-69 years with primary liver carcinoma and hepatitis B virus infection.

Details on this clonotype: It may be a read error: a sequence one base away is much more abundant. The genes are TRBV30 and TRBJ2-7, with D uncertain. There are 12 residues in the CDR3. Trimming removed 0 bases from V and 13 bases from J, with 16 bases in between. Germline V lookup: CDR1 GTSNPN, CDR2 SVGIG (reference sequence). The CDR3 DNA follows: TGTGCCTGGAGTGTACAAAGTCTCCTGCGATACTTC. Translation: CAWSVQSLLRYF.

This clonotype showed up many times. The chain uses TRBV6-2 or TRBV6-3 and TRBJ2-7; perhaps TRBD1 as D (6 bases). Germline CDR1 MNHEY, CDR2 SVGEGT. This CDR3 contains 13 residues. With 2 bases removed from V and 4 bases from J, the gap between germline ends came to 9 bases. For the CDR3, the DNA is TGTGCCAGCAGTTACAACAGGGATTACGAGCAGTACTTC. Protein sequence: CASSYNRDYEQYF.

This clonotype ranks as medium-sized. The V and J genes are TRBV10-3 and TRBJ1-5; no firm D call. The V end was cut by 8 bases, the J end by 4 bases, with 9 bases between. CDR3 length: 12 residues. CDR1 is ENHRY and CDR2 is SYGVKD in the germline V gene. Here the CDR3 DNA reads TGTGCCATCTCGACGACAAATCAGCCCCAGCATTTT. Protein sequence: CAISTTNQPQHF.

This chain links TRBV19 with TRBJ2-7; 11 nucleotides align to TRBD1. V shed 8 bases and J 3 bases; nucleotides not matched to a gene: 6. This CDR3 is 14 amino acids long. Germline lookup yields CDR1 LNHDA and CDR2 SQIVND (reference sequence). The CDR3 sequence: CASQSGQGGYEQYF. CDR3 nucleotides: TGTGCCAGTCAATCGGGACAGGGGGGCTACGAGCAGTACTTC.

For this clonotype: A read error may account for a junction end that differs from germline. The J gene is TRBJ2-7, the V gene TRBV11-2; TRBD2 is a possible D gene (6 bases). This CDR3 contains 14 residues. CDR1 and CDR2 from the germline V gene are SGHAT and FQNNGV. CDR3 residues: CAGSLTNGSYEQYF. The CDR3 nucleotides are TGTGCCGGCAGCTTGACTAACGGGAGTTACGAGCAATACTTC. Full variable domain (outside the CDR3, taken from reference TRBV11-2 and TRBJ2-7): EAGVAQSPRYKIIEKRQSVAFWCNPISGHATLYWYQQILGQGPKLLIQFQNNGVVDDSQLPKDRFSAERLKGVDSTLKIQPAKLEDSAVYLCAGSLTNGSYEQYFGPGTRLTVT.

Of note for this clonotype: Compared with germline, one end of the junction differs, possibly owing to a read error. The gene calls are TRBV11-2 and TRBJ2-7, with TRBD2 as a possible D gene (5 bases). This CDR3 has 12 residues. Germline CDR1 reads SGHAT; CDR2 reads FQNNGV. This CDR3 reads CTSEGSSYEHYF. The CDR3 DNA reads TGTACCAGCGAGGGTAGCTCCTACGAGCACTACTTC.

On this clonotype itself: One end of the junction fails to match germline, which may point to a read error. Written as DNA, the CDR3 is TGTGCCAGCTGTGAAAGGGGACAGTCCGAAGCTTTCTTT. Translation: CASCERGQSEAFF. J is TRBJ1-1 and V is TRBV6-1; 7 nucleotides agree with TRBD1. The CDR3 length is 13 residues. Germline CDR1 MNHNS, CDR2 SASEGT.

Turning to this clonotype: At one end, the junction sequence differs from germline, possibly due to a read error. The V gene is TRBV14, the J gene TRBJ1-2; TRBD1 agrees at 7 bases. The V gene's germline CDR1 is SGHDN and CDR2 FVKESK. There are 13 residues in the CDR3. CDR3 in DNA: TGTGCAAGCAGCCGTAGGACAGGTGGTGGCTACACCTTC. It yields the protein CASSRRTGGGYTF.

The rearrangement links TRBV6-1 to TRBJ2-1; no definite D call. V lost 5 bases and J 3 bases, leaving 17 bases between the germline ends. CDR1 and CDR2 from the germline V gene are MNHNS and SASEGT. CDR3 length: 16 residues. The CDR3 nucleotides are TGTGCCAGCAGTCGTGGGCTGAGGCGTGACTACAATGAGCAGTTCTTC. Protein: CASSRGLRRDYNEQFF.